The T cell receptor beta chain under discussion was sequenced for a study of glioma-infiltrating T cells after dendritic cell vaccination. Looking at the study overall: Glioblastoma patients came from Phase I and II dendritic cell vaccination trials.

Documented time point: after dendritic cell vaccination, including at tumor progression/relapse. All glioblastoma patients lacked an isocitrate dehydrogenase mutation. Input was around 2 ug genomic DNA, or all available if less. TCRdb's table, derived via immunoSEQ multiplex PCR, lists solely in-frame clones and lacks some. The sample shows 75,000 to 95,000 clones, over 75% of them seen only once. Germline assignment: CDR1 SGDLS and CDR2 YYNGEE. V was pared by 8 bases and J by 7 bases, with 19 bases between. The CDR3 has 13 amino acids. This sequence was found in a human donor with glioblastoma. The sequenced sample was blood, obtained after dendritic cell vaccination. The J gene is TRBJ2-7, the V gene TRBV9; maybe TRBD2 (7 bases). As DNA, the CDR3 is TGTGCCAGTAACCGGCGCGGGGGCGGGGAGCAGTACTTC. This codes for CASNRRGGGEQYF.